This passage covers 11 T cell receptor beta chains from one sample sequenced in a study of blood T cell repertoires in COVID-19. Profiled with immunoSEQ multiplex PCR; TCRdb holds only in-frame clones, not every one. Of around 160,000 clones in the sample, roughly 93% were seen once. Sequencing used peripheral blood. Receptor source: a woman in her sixties or seventies with COVID-19, enrolled during active disease.

Comment on this clone: Other DNA sequences in the sample encode the same CDR3. This chain uses TRBV7-9 with TRBJ1-6; tentatively, D is TRBD1 (6 bases). The V gene's germline CDR1 is SEHNR and CDR2 FQNEAQ (reference sequence). The CDR3 loop spans 14 amino acids. V lost 1 base to trimming and J lost 9 bases, with 10 bases between them. The CDR3 DNA reads as TGTGCCAGCAGCTTAGGGGGGCTCGGTTCACCCCTCCACTTT. This sequence encodes CASSLGGLGSPLHF.

CDR3: CASGTLNTGELFF. CDR3 coding DNA: TGTGCCAGCGGGACATTGAACACCGGGGAGCTGTTTTTT. The chain is built from TRBV7-8 and TRBJ2-2; D may be TRBD1 (6 bases). Germline V CDR1 and CDR2: SGHVS, FQNEAQ. There are 13 residues in the CDR3. V was clipped by 8 bases and J by 1 base, with 8 bases between them.

Only one count was recorded for this clone. The CDR3 DNA sequence: TGTGCCAGCAGTGGGGGCCCTCGGGATTCACCCCTCCACTTT. Translation: CASSGGPRDSPLHF. The chain combines TRBV27 with TRBJ1-6; D is perhaps TRBD1 (6 bases). CDR1 is MNHEY, CDR2 SMNVEV, per germline (reference sequence). V dropped 5 bases and J dropped 8 bases, with 13 bases sitting between them. This CDR3 contains 14 residues.

The chain is built from TRBV5-1 and TRBJ2-5; TRBD1 matches at 11 bases. In germline, CDR1 is SGHRS, CDR2 YFSETQ. The CDR3 runs 15 residues. With 4 bases clipped from V and 6 bases from J, the junction kept 8 bases outside the gene matches. This CDR3 reads CASSVDRGLGKTQYF. CDR3 coding DNA: TGCGCCAGCAGCGTGGACAGGGGGCTTGGGAAGACCCAGTACTTC.

This rearrangement joins TRBV5-1 to TRBJ2-7, with 9 bases matching TRBD1. The CDR3 consists of 15 residues. CDR1 is SGHRS and CDR2 is YFSETQ in the germline V gene. J gave up 4 bases and V 4 bases, and 9 bases lay outside the gene matches. In DNA form, the CDR3 reads TGCGCCAGCAGCCCCCGCCTAGGACAGGGGTACGAGCAGTACTTC. Translation gives CASSPRLGQGYEQYF. The variable domain in full, completed from reference TRBV5-1 and TRBJ2-7, reads KAGVTQTPRYLIKTRGQQVTLSCSPISGHRSVSWYQQTPGQGLQFLFEYFSETQRNKGNFPGRFSGRQFSNSRSEMNVSTLELGDSALYLCASSPRLGQGYEQYFGPGTRLTVT.

The V and J genes are TRBV5-6 and TRBJ2-7; 8 bases fit TRBD1. CDR1 is SGHDT, CDR2 YYEEEE, per germline. J was trimmed by 2 bases and V by 3 bases; bases with no gene match: 7. This CDR3 has 15 residues. This CDR3 reads CASSSWTGKAYEQYF. The CDR3 nucleotides read TGTGCCAGCAGCTCGTGGACAGGGAAGGCCTACGAGCAGTACTTC.

The rearrangement links TRBV6-2 or TRBV6-3 to TRBJ2-1, with 8 nucleotides matching TRBD2. V was pared by 1 base and J by 7 bases, with 6 bases of the junction left unmatched. The CDR3 covers 15 residues. CDR1 and CDR2 (germline): MNHEY, SVGEGT. CDR3 region: CASSYLRTSPNEQFF. The CDR3 coding sequence is TGTGCCAGCAGTTACTTGAGGACTAGCCCTAATGAGCAGTTCTTC.

The J gene is TRBJ1-2, the V gene TRBV15, with no clear D. Trimming stripped 1 base from V and 0 bases from J, with 9 bases between. Germline V CDR1 and CDR2: LNHNV, YYDKDF (reference sequence). The CDR3 is made up of 15 amino acids. The CDR3 DNA reads TGTGCCACCAGCAGAGTTGCAGGTTCTAACTATGGCTACACCTTC. Encoded protein: CATSRVAGSNYGYTF.

The rearrangement links TRBV7-9 to TRBJ1-2, with D possibly TRBD1 on 5 matching bases. Germline V gene data show CDR1 as SEHNR and CDR2 as FQNEAQ (reference sequence). This CDR3 is built from 15 residues. With 2 bases removed from V and 0 bases from J, the gap between germline ends came to 10 bases. This CDR3 is CASSLLGEANYGYTF. The CDR3 DNA is TGTGCCAGCAGCTTACTGGGGGAGGCTAACTATGGCTACACCTTC. Combining the CDR3 with reference TRBV7-9 and TRBJ1-2 gives the whole variable domain DTGVSQNPRHKITKRGQNVTFRCDPISEHNRLYWYRQTLGQGPEFLTYFQNEAQLEKSRLLSDRFSAERPKGSFSTLEIQRTEQGDSAMYLCASSLLGEANYGYTFGSGTRLTVV.

For this clone: Other nucleotide sequences from this sample produce the same CDR3. V is TRBV5-1 and J is TRBJ2-3; possibly TRBD2 for D (6 bases). Germline assignment: CDR1 SGHRS and CDR2 YFSETQ. CDR3 length: 16 amino acids. Deletions cut 0 bases from V and 2 bases from J, with 13 bases between. Written as DNA, the CDR3 is TGCGCCAGCAGCTTGGGCGGGGACCCGAACACAGATACGCAGTATTTT. It codes for CASSLGGDPNTDTQYF.

V is TRBV6-1 and J is TRBJ2-4; D not certain. The V end was cut by 3 bases, the J end by 5 bases, with 5 bases between. Germline V gives CDR1 MNHNS, CDR2 SASEGT. The CDR3 is 12 amino acids. CDR3 DNA: TGTGCCAGCAGTGATTCGGAAAACATTCAGTACTTC. It encodes CASSDSENIQYF.